One and the same sample provided the 26 T cell receptor beta chains below, sequenced in a study of CD8 T cells in ankylosing spondylitis. TCRdb called the 5' RACE reads again in MiXCR, with one record for every CDR3 protein. The table has about 510,000 distinct CDR3 sequences, about 5.7% seen once; the top ten hold roughly 3.2%. Their target antigens are unknown. Study observations and caveats: Typical of ankylosing spondylitis blood, it appeared, was a TCR beta motif of under 10 highly homologous variants.

The sequenced material came from blood, either unsorted or a sorted T cell fraction (not recorded which). The receptors originated from a male donor with ankylosing spondylitis.

This clonotype was detected ten times or more. The chain recombines TRBV6-2 or TRBV6-3 with TRBJ2-2; no firm D call. Germline CDR1 is MNHEY and CDR2 is SVGEGT. CDR3 length: 14 amino acids. V lost 5 bases, J lost 4 bases, and 11 bases lay in between. The CDR3 region has the DNA TGTGCCAGCAGTCCTACCAGGTCCACCGGGGAGCTGTTTTTT. It translates to CASSPTRSTGELFF.

This clonotype was counted many times. This chain uses TRBV7-9 with TRBJ2-7; 10 bases are a match to TRBD2. The CDR3 extends over 13 amino acids. The trim removed 3 bases at V and 5 bases at J, leaving 1 base unmatched. Germline V gives CDR1 SEHNR, CDR2 FQNEAQ (reference sequence). In DNA, the CDR3 is TGTGCCAGCAGCTTGAGCGGGGGGGACGAGCAGTACTTC. It translates to CASSLSGGDEQYF.

This clonotype has at least ten counts. The chain recombines TRBV7-2 with TRBJ2-7, with 8 nucleotides matching TRBD2. The V and J ends lost 5 bases and 0 bases, in that order; junction bases with no gene match: 9. The CDR3 is made up of 16 amino acids. Germline CDR1 is SGHTA and CDR2 is FQGNSA. The CDR3 bases are TGTGCCAGCAGCCCGGGGGGGACTCAGAGCTCCTACGAGCAGTACTTC. Translated, it gives CASSPGGTQSSYEQYF.

This clonotype appeared many times. The chain links TRBV15 to TRBJ1-4; D ambiguous. Trimming took off 8 bases at V and 8 bases at J, with 9 bases between the two ends. The CDR3 extends over 11 amino acids. Germline V gene sequence: CDR1 LNHNV, CDR2 YYDKDF (reference sequence). CDR3 nucleotide sequence: TGTGCCACCCTCCTGGGCGAAAAACTGTTTTTT. As protein: CATLLGEKLFF.

The count of this clonotype is one. The CDR3 DNA reads TGCGCCAGCAGCATTCGACTAGCGGAGGCCCAAGAGACCCAGTACTTC. Its translation: CASSIRLAEAQETQYF. This rearrangement joins TRBV5-1 to TRBJ2-5; 9 bases match TRBD2. V trimming: 4 bases; J trimming: 1 base; junction bases outside the gene matches: 8. CDR3 length equals 16 residues. Germline CDR1 SGHRS, CDR2 YFSETQ.

At least ten counts were recorded for this clonotype. The rearrangement links TRBV11-2 to TRBJ1-2, with D hard to call. The CDR3 consists of 15 residues. Germline-derived CDR1 and CDR2 are SGHAT and FQNNGV. The ends were cut back, 1 base at V and 4 bases at J, with 13 bases in the middle. In DNA, the CDR3 is TGTGCCAGCAGCTTAGCTTCCCCAGGCTTCTATGGCTACACCTTC. It translates to CASSLASPGFYGYTF.

There are many counts of this clonotype. The rearrangement links TRBV11-2 to TRBJ2-1, with 8 bases lining up with TRBD1. CDR3 size: 17 residues. The ends lost 4 bases at V and 2 bases at J; junction bases unmatched: 10. From germline, CDR1 is SGHAT and CDR2 FQNNGV. CDR3 in DNA: TGTGCCAGCAGCTCAAATACAGGGGGACGGCCCTACAATGAGCAGTTCTTC. Its protein product is CASSSNTGGRPYNEQFF.

The table lists this clonotype with many counts. This chain joins TRBV5-1 and TRBJ1-2, with TRBD1 matching over 7 bases. The V gene's germline CDR1 is SGHRS and CDR2 YFSETQ. The junction had 6 bases not matched to a gene; V was cut back by 3 bases and J by 1 base. The CDR3 is 15 amino acids. The DNA for the CDR3 is TGCGCCAGCAGCTCGACAGGGAGGGGTAACTATGGCTACACCTTC. Its protein product is CASSSTGRGNYGYTF. The full variable domain, rest sourced from reference TRBV5-1 and TRBJ1-2, is KAGVTQTPRYLIKTRGQQVTLSCSPISGHRSVSWYQQTPGQGLQFLFEYFSETQRNKGNFPGRFSGRQFSNSRSEMNVSTLELGDSALYLCASSSTGRGNYGYTFGSGTRLTVV.

This clonotype was found many times. The chain couples TRBV5-1 to TRBJ2-3, with a weak D call TRBD1 (5 bases). The germline V gene has CDR1 SGHRS and CDR2 YFSETQ. The V end lost 0 bases, the J end lost 6 bases, and 29 bases lay between the germline ends. The CDR3 has 20 amino acids. CDR3: CASSLARNSPNRIGGDTQYF. The CDR3 region has the DNA TGCGCCAGCAGCTTGGCCCGTAATAGCCCTAACAGGATAGGTGGGGATACGCAGTATTTT.

This clonotype was seen many times. The chain has TRBV12-3 or TRBV12-4 and TRBJ1-5, with D perhaps TRBD1 (6 bases). The CDR3 runs to 12 residues. V shed 3 bases and J shed 7 bases, with 7 bases lying between them. The CDR3 DNA follows: TGTGCCAGCAGTTTCGGGGGCCAGCCCCAGCATTTT. Its protein product is CASSFGGQPQHF.

This clonotype was seen many times. The V call is TRBV7-2, the J call TRBJ2-5; D is unresolved. Germline V lookup: CDR1 SGHTA, CDR2 FQGNSA. The CDR3 extends over 13 amino acids. V lost 5 bases to trimming and J lost 5 bases, with 12 bases between them. The CDR3, as DNA: TGTGCCAGCAGCCAGCAAGGGTTGGAGACCCAGTACTTC. Protein: CASSQQGLETQYF. The full variable domain, completed using reference TRBV7-2 and TRBJ2-5, is GAGVSQSPSNKVTEKGKDVELRCDPISGHTALYWYRQSLGQGLEFLIYFQGNSAPDKSGLPSDRFSAERTGGSVSTLTIQRTQQEDSAVYLCASSQQGLETQYFGPGTRLLVL.

This chain uses TRBV7-9 with TRBJ2-7, with D maybe TRBD1 (6 bases). The CDR3 is 15 amino acids. CDR1 is SEHNR and CDR2 is FQNEAQ in the germline V gene (reference sequence). The ends were cut back, 7 bases at V and 5 bases at J, with 21 bases in the middle. CDR3 nucleotide sequence: TGTGCCAGCACCCCTCATGGGCAGGGGCCGGACGAGCAGTACTTC. It is translated as CASTPHGQGPDEQYF.

This clonotype has a handful of counts. This chain connects TRBV5-1 to TRBJ2-3, with a possible D match to TRBD2 (6 bases). This CDR3 region has 15 residues. The ends were cut back, 5 bases at V and 2 bases at J, with 15 bases in the middle. Germline loops: CDR1 SGHRS, CDR2 YFSETQ. CDR3 region: CASRERSGPTDTQYF. CDR3 nucleotide sequence: TGCGCCAGCAGAGAAAGAAGCGGGCCCACAGATACGCAGTATTTT.

The chain combines TRBV5-6 with TRBJ2-7, with TRBD2 as a possible D gene (6 bases). The V gene's germline CDR1 is SGHDT and CDR2 YYEEEE. The CDR3 totals 13 residues. Trimming stripped 0 bases from V and 5 bases from J, with 9 bases between. CDR3 sequence (DNA): TGTGCCAGCAGCTTGGTGGAGGGACACGAGCAGTACTTC. It encodes CASSLVEGHEQYF.

In its sample, this clonotype was seen many times. This rearrangement joins TRBV20-1 to TRBJ2-7, with 9 nucleotides matching TRBD2. There are 14 residues in the CDR3. The germline V gene has CDR1 DFQATT and CDR2 SNEGSKA (reference sequence). The J segment lost 5 bases and the V segment lost 1 base, leaving 6 bases of the junction unmatched. CDR3 sequence reads: CSARGVAGADEQYF. The CDR3 nucleotides are TGCAGTGCTAGAGGAGTAGCGGGGGCCGACGAGCAGTACTTC.

This clonotype has only a few counts. The CDR3 sequence is CSVDRVAGGGETQYF. The CDR3 coding sequence is TGCAGCGTTGATAGGGTAGCGGGAGGTGGGGAGACCCAGTACTTC. The chain couples TRBV29-1 to TRBJ2-5; 10 bases map to TRBD2. Germline CDR1 is SQVTM and CDR2 is ANQGSEA. The V segment lost 3 bases and the J segment 5 bases; nucleotides outside the gene matches: 9. The CDR3 consists of 15 residues.

This clonotype has ten or more counts. This sequence joins TRBV20-1 and TRBJ2-7; either TRBD1 or TRBD2 may supply D (5 bases each). The CDR3 consists of 14 residues. Trimming pared 0 bases from V and 2 bases from J, leaving 11 bases between. Germline V lookup: CDR1 DFQATT, CDR2 SNEGSKA (reference sequence). Here the CDR3 reads CSARDLGDPYEQYF. DNA for the CDR3: TGCAGTGCTAGAGATCTGGGGGACCCCTACGAGCAGTACTTC.

Comment on this clonotype: A much more abundant neighbour one base away suggests this may be a read error. V is TRBV28 and J is TRBJ1-2, with D uncertain. Germline V lookup: CDR1 MDHEN, CDR2 SYDVKM. This CDR3 has 11 amino acids. For the CDR3, the DNA is TGTGCCAGCAGTTTATGGGATGGCTACATCTTC. Its protein is CASSLWDGYIF.

This clonotype was seen repeatedly, ten times or more. V is TRBV12-3 or TRBV12-4 and J is TRBJ2-2; D call uncertain. The CDR3 totals 12 residues. V was trimmed by 6 bases and J by 5 bases, leaving 7 bases between them. CDR3 amino acids: CASRLITGELFF. In DNA, the CDR3 is TGTGCCAGCAGATTGATTACCGGGGAGCTGTTTTTT.

This clonotype was seen only a few times. The gene calls are TRBV6-1 and TRBJ2-7; D perhaps matches TRBD2 (6 bases). Trimming cost V 4 bases and J 1 base, with 14 bases left between them. Germline V gives CDR1 MNHNS, CDR2 SASEGT. The CDR3 is 15 residues long. CDR3 DNA: TGTGCCAGCAGTGTGATAGCGGTCTCTTCCTACGAGCAGTACTTC. It codes for CASSVIAVSSYEQYF.

This clonotype showed up many times. This chain uses TRBV20-1 with TRBJ2-3; the D gene is possibly TRBD2 (6 bases). This CDR3 comprises 15 residues. Germline-derived CDR1 and CDR2 are DFQATT and SNEGSKA (reference sequence). Trimming removed 0 bases at V and 4 bases at J, with 14 bases between. CDR3 in amino acids: CSARDRRGGPDTQYF. DNA for the CDR3: TGCAGTGCTAGAGATCGGCGTGGAGGGCCAGATACGCAGTATTTT.

V gene TRBV27 combines with J gene TRBJ2-3; D gene ambiguous. V was clipped by 3 bases and J by 3 bases, with 19 bases between them. The CDR3 totals 17 residues. From germline, CDR1 is MNHEY and CDR2 SMNVEV (reference sequence). The CDR3 region has the DNA TGTGCCAGCAGTTTGTTTGGCGGAACGCTGTATACAGATACGCAGTATTTT. Translated, it gives CASSLFGGTLYTDTQYF.

The V and J genes are TRBV14 and TRBJ1-5; 8 bases fit TRBD1. The CDR3 runs 14 residues. V gave up 2 bases and J gave up 5 bases; unmatched junction bases: 2. Germline lookup yields CDR1 SGHDN and CDR2 FVKESK. In DNA form, the CDR3 reads TGTGCCAGCAGCCAACGACAGGGGTATCAGCCCCAGCATTTT. Protein product: CASSQRQGYQPQHF.

Ten or more counts support this clonotype. The rearrangement joins TRBV5-1 to TRBJ2-2; 8 bases match TRBD1. Germline V gene lookup returns CDR1 SGHRS and CDR2 YFSETQ. The trim removed 4 bases at V and 5 bases at J, leaving 7 bases unmatched. CDR3 length: 15 residues. CDR3 protein: CASSNDRGWTGELFF. In DNA, the CDR3 is TGCGCCAGCAGCAATGACAGGGGATGGACCGGGGAGCTGTTTTTT.

This clonotype was picked up a small number of times. The chain uses TRBV7-2 and TRBJ2-5; 7 positions match TRBD1. The germline V gene has CDR1 SGHTA and CDR2 FQGNSA. The V and J ends lost 5 bases and 5 bases, in that order; junction bases with no gene match: 5. This CDR3 region has 13 residues. In DNA, the CDR3 is TGTGCCAGCAGCACAGGGGTTCCGGAGACCCAGTACTTC. This translates into CASSTGVPETQYF.

In this sample, this clonotype turned up many times. The chain links TRBV4-2 to TRBJ2-7; TRBD2 matches 9 bases. This CDR3 region has 16 residues. J lost 2 bases, V lost 4 bases, and 9 bases had no gene match. The germline V gene has CDR1 LGHNA and CDR2 YNFKEQ. The CDR3 protein is CASSRVSGRAAYEQYF. In DNA, the CDR3 is TGTGCCAGCAGCCGCGTTAGCGGGAGAGCGGCCTACGAGCAGTACTTC.